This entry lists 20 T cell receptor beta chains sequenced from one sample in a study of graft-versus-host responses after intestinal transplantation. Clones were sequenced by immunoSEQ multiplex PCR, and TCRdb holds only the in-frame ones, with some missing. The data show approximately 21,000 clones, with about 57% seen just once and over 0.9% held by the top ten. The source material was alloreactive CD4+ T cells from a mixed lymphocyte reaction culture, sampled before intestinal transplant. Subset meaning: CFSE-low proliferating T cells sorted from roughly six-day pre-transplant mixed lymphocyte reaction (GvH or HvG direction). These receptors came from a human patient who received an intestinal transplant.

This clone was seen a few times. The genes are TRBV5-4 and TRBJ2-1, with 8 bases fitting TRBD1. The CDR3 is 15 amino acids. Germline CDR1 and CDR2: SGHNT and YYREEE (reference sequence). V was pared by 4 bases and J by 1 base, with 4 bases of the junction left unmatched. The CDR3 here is CASSITGGSYNEQFF. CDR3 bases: TGTGCCAGCAGCATTACAGGGGGGTCCTACAATGAGCAGTTCTTC.

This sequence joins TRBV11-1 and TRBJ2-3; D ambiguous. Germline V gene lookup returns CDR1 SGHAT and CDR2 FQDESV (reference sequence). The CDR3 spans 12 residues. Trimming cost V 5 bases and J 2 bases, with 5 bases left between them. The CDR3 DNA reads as TGTGCCAGCAGCCGACTCACAGATACGCAGTATTTT. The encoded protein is CASSRLTDTQYF.

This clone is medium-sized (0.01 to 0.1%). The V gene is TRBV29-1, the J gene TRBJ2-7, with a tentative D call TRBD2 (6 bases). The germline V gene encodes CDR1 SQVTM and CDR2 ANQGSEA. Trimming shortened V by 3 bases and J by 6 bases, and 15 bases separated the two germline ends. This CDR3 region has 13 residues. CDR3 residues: CSVEIVGGGEQYF. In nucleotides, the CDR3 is TGCAGCGTTGAGATAGTCGGGGGTGGCGAGCAGTACTTC.

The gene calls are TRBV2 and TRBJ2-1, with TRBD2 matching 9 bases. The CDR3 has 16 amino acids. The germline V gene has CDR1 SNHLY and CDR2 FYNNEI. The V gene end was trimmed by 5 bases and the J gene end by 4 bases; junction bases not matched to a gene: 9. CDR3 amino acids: CASSLGSGGAYNEQFF. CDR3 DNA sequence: TGTGCCAGCAGTCTAGGTAGCGGGGGAGCTTACAATGAGCAGTTCTTC.

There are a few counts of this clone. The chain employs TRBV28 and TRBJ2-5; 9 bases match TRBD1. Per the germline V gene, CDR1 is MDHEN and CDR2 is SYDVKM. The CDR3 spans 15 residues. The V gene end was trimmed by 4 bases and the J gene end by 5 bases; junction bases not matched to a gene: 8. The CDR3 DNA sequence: TGTGCCAGCAGTTCACTTACAGGGGGCGTCGAGACCCAGTACTTC. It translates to CASSSLTGGVETQYF.

DNA of the CDR3: TGTGCCAGCAGTGAAGCCAGGGCCAATAATTCACCCCTCCACTTT. Translating it yields CASSEARANNSPLHF. The J gene is TRBJ1-6, the V gene TRBV2, with D perhaps TRBD1 (5 bases). There are 15 residues in the CDR3. Trimming shortened V by 0 bases and J by 5 bases, and 8 bases separated the two germline ends. Per germline, CDR1 SNHLY and CDR2 FYNNEI.

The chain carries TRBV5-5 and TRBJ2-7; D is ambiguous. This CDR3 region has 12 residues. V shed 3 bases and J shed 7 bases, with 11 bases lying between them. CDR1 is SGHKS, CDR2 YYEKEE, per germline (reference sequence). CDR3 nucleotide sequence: TGTGCCAGCAGCTATTACCACTGGGAGCAGTACTTC. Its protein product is CASSYYHWEQYF.

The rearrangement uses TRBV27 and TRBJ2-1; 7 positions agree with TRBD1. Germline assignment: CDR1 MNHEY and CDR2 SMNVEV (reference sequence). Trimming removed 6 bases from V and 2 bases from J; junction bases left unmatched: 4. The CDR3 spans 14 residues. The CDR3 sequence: CASRQGMPYNEQFF. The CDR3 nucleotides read TGTGCCAGCAGACAGGGGATGCCCTACAATGAGCAGTTCTTC.

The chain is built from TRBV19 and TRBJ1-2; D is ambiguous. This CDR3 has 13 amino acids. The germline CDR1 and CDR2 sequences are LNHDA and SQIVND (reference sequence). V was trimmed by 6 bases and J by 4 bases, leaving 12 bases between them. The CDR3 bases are TGTGCCAGTAGCCGGCGGGAGACCTATGGCTACACCTTC. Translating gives CASSRRETYGYTF.

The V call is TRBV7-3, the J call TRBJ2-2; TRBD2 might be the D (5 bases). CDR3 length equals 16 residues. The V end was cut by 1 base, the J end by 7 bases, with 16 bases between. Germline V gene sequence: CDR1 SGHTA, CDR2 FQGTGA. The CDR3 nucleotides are TGTGCCAGCAGCTTAAACCCCCTCCTAGGGAGCGGGGAGCTGTTTTTT. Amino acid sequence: CASSLNPLLGSGELFF.

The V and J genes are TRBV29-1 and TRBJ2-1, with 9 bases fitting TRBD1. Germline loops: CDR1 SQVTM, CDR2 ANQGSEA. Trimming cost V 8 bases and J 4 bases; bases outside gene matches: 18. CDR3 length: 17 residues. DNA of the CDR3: TGCAGCATCCCAGGGATGACAGGGGGGCGGCCGTACAATGAGCAGTTCTTC. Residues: CSIPGMTGGRPYNEQFF.

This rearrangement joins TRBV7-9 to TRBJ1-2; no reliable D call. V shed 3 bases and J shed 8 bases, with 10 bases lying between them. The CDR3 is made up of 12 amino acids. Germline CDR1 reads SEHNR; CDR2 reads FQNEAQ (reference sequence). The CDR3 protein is CASSFRWEGYTF. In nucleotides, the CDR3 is TGTGCCAGCAGCTTCCGGTGGGAGGGCTACACCTTC.

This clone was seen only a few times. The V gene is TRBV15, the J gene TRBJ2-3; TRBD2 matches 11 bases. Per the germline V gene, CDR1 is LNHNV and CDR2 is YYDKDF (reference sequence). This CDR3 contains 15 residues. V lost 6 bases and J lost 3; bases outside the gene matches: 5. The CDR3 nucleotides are TGTGCCACCAGGCGCGGGACTAGCGGTACAGATACGCAGTATTTT. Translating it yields CATRRGTSGTDTQYF.

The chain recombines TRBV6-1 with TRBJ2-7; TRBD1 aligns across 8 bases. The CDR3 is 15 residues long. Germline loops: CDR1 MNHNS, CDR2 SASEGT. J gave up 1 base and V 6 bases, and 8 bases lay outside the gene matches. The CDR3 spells CASSLTGGGSYEQYF. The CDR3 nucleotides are TGTGCCAGCAGCCTAACAGGGGGTGGGTCCTACGAGCAGTACTTC.

Written as DNA, the CDR3 is TGTGCCAGTAGCCCAGGTCGGGGAGATGGCTACACCTTC. Translated, it gives CASSPGRGDGYTF. This chain uses TRBV19 with TRBJ1-2, with no clear D. The CDR3 sequence is 13 residues long. V was shortened by 6 bases and J by 6 bases, with 14 bases between the two germline ends. Germline-derived CDR1 and CDR2 are LNHDA and SQIVND (reference sequence).

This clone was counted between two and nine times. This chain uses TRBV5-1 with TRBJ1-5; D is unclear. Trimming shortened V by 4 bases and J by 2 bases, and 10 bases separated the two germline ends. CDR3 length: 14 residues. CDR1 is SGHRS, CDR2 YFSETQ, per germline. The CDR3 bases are TGCGCCAGCAGCCTCAACGGAGGCAATCAGCCCCAGCATTTT. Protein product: CASSLNGGNQPQHF.

CDR3 in DNA: TGTGCCAGCACCCGGCTAGCGGGAGTATTCGGGGAGCTGTTTTTT. Encoded protein: CASTRLAGVFGELFF. The V call is TRBV6-1, the J call TRBJ2-2, with 10 bases lining up with TRBD2. The germline CDR1 and CDR2 sequences are MNHNS and SASEGT. This CDR3 is built from 15 residues. The V and J ends lost 7 bases and 7 bases, in that order; junction bases with no gene match: 9.

The CDR3 bases are TGCAGCGCCGGGTTCTCCTACGAGCAGTACTTC. Protein sequence: CSAGFSYEQYF. The rearrangement uses TRBV29-1 and TRBJ2-7; D gene uncertain. The V end was cut by 7 bases, the J end by 0 bases, with 7 bases between. The length of the CDR3 is 11 residues. The germline V gene has CDR1 SQVTM and CDR2 ANQGSEA.

In nucleotides, the CDR3 is TGCGCCAGCAGCTCCCGACTAGCGGGAGCTTACAATGAGCAGTTCTTC. This translates into CASSSRLAGAYNEQFF. V is TRBV5-1 and J is TRBJ2-1; 12 nucleotides align to TRBD2. CDR1 and CDR2 (germline): SGHRS, YFSETQ. This CDR3 is built from 16 residues. With 3 bases clipped from V and 4 bases from J, the junction kept 5 bases outside the gene matches.

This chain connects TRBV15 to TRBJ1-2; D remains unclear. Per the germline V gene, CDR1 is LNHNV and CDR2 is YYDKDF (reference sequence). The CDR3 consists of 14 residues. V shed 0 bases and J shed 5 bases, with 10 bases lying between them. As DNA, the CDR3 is TGTGCCACCAGCAGAGATAAAGGACTTTATGGCTACACCTTC. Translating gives CATSRDKGLYGYTF. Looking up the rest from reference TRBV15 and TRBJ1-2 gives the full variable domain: DAMVIQNPRYQVTQFGKPVTLSCSQTLNHNVMYWYQQKSSQAPKLLFHYYDKDFNNEADTPDNFQSRRPNTSFCFLDIRSPGLGDTAMYLCATSRDKGLYGYTFGSGTRLTVV.